Presented here are 10 T cell receptor beta chains from one specimen sequenced in a study of blood T cell repertoires in COVID-19. Only in-frame clones appear in the TCRdb table, and some are missing; sequencing was by immunoSEQ multiplex PCR. This sample has some 230,000 clones, with about 86% found just once. Sequenced input: peripheral blood. Receptors were obtained from a woman aged 45-59 years with COVID-19, enrolled during active disease.

The V and J genes are TRBV12-3 or TRBV12-4 and TRBJ2-7, with a weak D call TRBD1 (6 bases). This CDR3 comprises 13 residues. Trimming left V 2 bases short and J 4 bases short, with 9 bases between. CDR3 nucleotide sequence: TGTGCCAGCAGTTTAACAGGGAAATACGAGCAGTACGTC. Translation gives CASSLTGKYEQYV.

The table lists this clone with a few counts. V usage is TRBV7-2 and J usage is TRBJ2-7; D might be TRBD2 (6 bases). The CDR3 contains 14 residues. CDR1 and CDR2 (germline): SGHTA, FQGNSA. V lost 1 base and J lost 2, with 9 bases in between. Here the CDR3 reads CASSLGPGAYEQYV. The CDR3 nucleotides are TGTGCCAGCAGCTTAGGACCGGGGGCCTACGAGCAGTACGTC.

This chain links TRBV13 with TRBJ2-2; 11 nucleotides line up with TRBD1. There are 15 residues in the CDR3. V lost 3 bases to trimming and J lost 5 bases; unmatched junction nucleotides: 2. In germline, CDR1 is PRHDT, CDR2 FYEKMQ (reference sequence). The CDR3 DNA reads TGTGCCAGCAGCTTCCGGGACAGGGGGACCGGGGAGCTGTTTTTT. It codes for CASSFRDRGTGELFF. Combining the CDR3 with reference TRBV13 and TRBJ2-2 gives the whole variable domain AAGVIQSPRHLIKEKRETATLKCYPIPRHDTVYWYQQGPGQDPQFLISFYEKMQSDKGSIPDRFSAQQFSDYHSELNMSSLELGDSALYFCASSFRDRGTGELFFGEGSRLTVL.

The rearrangement links TRBV19 to TRBJ1-5, with TRBD1 as a possible D gene (5 bases). The length of the CDR3 is 13 residues. Germline CDR1 reads LNHDA; CDR2 reads SQIVND (reference sequence). Trimming left V 5 bases short and J 2 bases short, with 7 bases between. The CDR3: CASSARGNQPQHF. CDR3 DNA: TGTGCCAGTAGTGCCAGGGGCAATCAGCCCCAGCATTTT.

The rearrangement joins TRBV19 to TRBJ2-1, with D perhaps TRBD2 (5 bases). CDR1 is LNHDA, CDR2 SQIVND, per germline (reference sequence). The V gene lost 3 bases and the J gene lost 10 bases, with 10 bases spanning the gap. CDR3 length equals 12 residues. The CDR3 reads CASSIPGLEQFF. CDR3 DNA: TGTGCCAGTAGTATCCCAGGACTCGAGCAGTTCTTC. The full variable domain, in which reference TRBV19 and TRBJ2-1 provide the parts outside the CDR3, is DGGITQSPKYLFRKEGQNVTLSCEQNLNHDAMYWYRQDPGQGLRLIYYSQIVNDFQKGDIAEGYSVSREKKESFPLTVTSAQKNPTAFYLCASSIPGLEQFFGPGTRLTVL.

V usage is TRBV11-3 and J usage is TRBJ1-2; 9 bases map to TRBD1. CDR1 and CDR2 (germline): SGHNT, YENEEA. The V and J ends lost 0 bases and 5 bases, in that order; junction bases with no gene match: 13. The CDR3 has 18 residues. CDR3 residues: CASSLDYPQQGAKYGYTF. CDR3 coding DNA: TGTGCCAGCAGCTTAGATTACCCCCAACAGGGGGCGAAGTATGGCTACACCTTC.

This chain uses TRBV10-3 with TRBJ2-7; 10 bases are a match to TRBD1. The trim removed 5 bases at V and 4 bases at J, leaving 5 bases unmatched. The length of the CDR3 is 14 residues. Germline V gene lookup returns CDR1 ENHRY and CDR2 SYGVKD. CDR3 sequence: CAISSGTGVYEQYF. CDR3 bases: TGTGCCATCAGTTCCGGGACAGGGGTGTACGAGCAGTACTTC.

J is TRBJ2-1 and V is TRBV2, with a tentative D call TRBD1 (6 bases). Germline assignment: CDR1 SNHLY and CDR2 FYNNEI. This CDR3 region has 13 residues. V was pared by 8 bases and J by 5 bases, with 13 bases between. Written as DNA, the CDR3 is TGTGCCAGCCGACAGGAATGGGACAATGAGCAGTTCTTC. Encoded protein: CASRQEWDNEQFF.

CDR3 sequence (DNA): TGTGCCAGCAGCTCGACAGGGCGCTATGGCTACACCTTC. This codes for CASSSTGRYGYTF. The chain carries TRBV5-4 and TRBJ1-2, with 7 bases identical to TRBD1. The CDR3 length is 13 residues. V lost 3 bases and J lost 4; bases outside the gene matches: 3. Per the germline V gene, CDR1 is SGHNT and CDR2 is YYREEE (reference sequence).

The chain uses TRBV21-1 and TRBJ1-1. TRBV21-1 is marked as a pseudogene. This CDR3 is 18 amino acids long. The DNA of the CDR3 is TGTGCCAGCAGCAATAGGAGAGACCTTCACTACTTGAACACTGAAGCTTTCTTT. It specifies CASSNRRDLHYLNTEAFF.